A selection of T cell receptor beta chains follows, all from one sample in a study of cytomegalovirus exposure and HLA in healthy donors. Only in-frame clones appear in the TCRdb table, and some are missing; sequencing was by immunoSEQ multiplex PCR. Seen here are around 150,000 clones, approximately 79% observed once, and the top ten hold approximately 7.1%. Sequencing input: PBMCs. Every receptor here comes from a man aged 40-49 years in good health and CMV-seropositive. CDR3s include the opening cysteine and the closing phenylalanine or tryptophan. Fields, in order: D gene, V gene, J gene, clone size, CDR3 DNA, CDR3 protein. A D gene is named only where the DNA matches it firmly. Some rows mark clone size as missing; the rest say once, few, many or name a class of expanded clone.

D: NA; V: TRBV28; J: TRBJ1-4; size: NA; DNA: TGTGCCAGCAGTCTAGACGGGGAGGGATATGAAAAACTGTTTTTT; CDR3: CASSLDGEGYEKLFF
D: NA; V: TRBV6-1; J: TRBJ2-6; size: NA; DNA: TGTGCCAGCAGTGAAGCGAGTGCTCAGGCTACTTTGATCTCTGGGGCCAACGTCCTGACTTTC; CDR3: CASSEASAQATLISGANVLTF
D: TRBD1; V: TRBV7-2; J: TRBJ1-2; size: once; DNA: TGTGCCAGCAGCCGTCGCTCCGGTTGGCGGACAGGGGGGTCCTATGGCTACACCTTC; CDR3: CASSRRSGWRTGGSYGYTF
D: TRBD1; V: TRBV2; J: TRBJ1-4; size: NA; DNA: TGTGCCAGCAGTGAAGACAGGGGCACAACTAATGAAAAACTGTTTTTT; CDR3: CASSEDRGTTNEKLFF
D: TRBD2; V: TRBV5-6; J: TRBJ2-5; size: NA; DNA: TGTGCCAGCAGCTTTCTAGCGGGGGGCCGTGAGACCCAGTACTTC; CDR3: CASSFLAGGRETQYF
D: NA; V: TRBV6-5; J: TRBJ2-7; size: NA; DNA: TGTGCCAGCAGTCCCCAGGGGGGTGAGTACGGGCAGTACTTC; CDR3: CASSPQGGEYGQYF
D: NA; V: TRBV11-1; J: TRBJ1-1; size: NA; DNA: TGTGCCAGCAGCTTGGAGCGGACGATCTTTCCTTTCTTT; CDR3: CASSLERTIFPFF
D: NA; V: TRBV19; J: TRBJ2-6; size: NA; DNA: TGTGCCAGTAGTATAAGGGGGATGAGGGCCAACGTCCTGACTTTC; CDR3: CASSIRGMRANVLTF
D: TRBD2; V: TRBV7-2; J: TRBJ2-1; size: NA; DNA: TGTGCCAGCAGCTGGGGCGGGGGGCAGGATGAGCAGTTCTTC; CDR3: CASSWGGGQDEQFF
D: TRBD2; V: TRBV5-4; J: TRBJ2-3; size: NA; DNA: TGTGCCAGCATTGTGGCGGGGGGAGATACGCAGTATTTT; CDR3: CASIVAGGDTQYF
D: NA; V: TRBV7-2; J: TRBJ2-2; size: NA; DNA: TGTGCCAGCAGCGTACTACGGTATAGTGGCGGGGAGCTGTTTTTT; CDR3: CASSVLRYSGGELFF
D: NA; V: TRBV27; J: TRBJ2-3; size: NA; DNA: TGTGCCAGCAGTCCCCCCGGGATCTCTCTTAGGGATACGCAGTATTTT; CDR3: CASSPPGISLRDTQYF
D: NA; V: TRBV6-1; J: TRBJ1-5; size: NA; DNA: TGTGCCAGCAGTGAATTTGCGAGGGCGGGCAATCAGCCCCAGCATTTT; CDR3: CASSEFARAGNQPQHF
D: TRBD1; V: TRBV12-5; J: TRBJ1-1; size: NA; DNA: TGTGCTAGTGGTCAGCAGGGGGCAGCTTTCTTT; CDR3: CASGQQGAAFF
D: NA; V: TRBV7-3; J: TRBJ1-2; size: NA; DNA: TGTGCCAGCAGCTTAAATAACGGTGGCTACACCTTC; CDR3: CASSLNNGGYTF
D: NA; V: TRBV6-5; J: TRBJ2-1; size: NA; DNA: TGTGCCAGCAGCCCCGGGGCCTACAATGAGCAGTTCTTC; CDR3: CASSPGAYNEQFF
D: NA; V: TRBV6-1; J: TRBJ2-7; size: NA; DNA: TGTGCCAGCAGCCCGGAGGACAGACCTCTTGCCGAGCAGTACTTC; CDR3: CASSPEDRPLAEQYF
D: NA; V: TRBV2; J: TRBJ1-5; size: NA; DNA: TGTGCCAGCAGTGAGGACATGGAACAGCCCCAGCATTTT; CDR3: CASSEDMEQPQHF
D: TRBD1; V: TRBV7-2; J: TRBJ2-2; size: NA; DNA: TGTGCCAGCAGACCCGGGACAGCAAACACCGGGGAGCTGTTTTTT; CDR3: CASRPGTANTGELFF
D: NA; V: TRBV6-5; J: TRBJ2-3; size: NA; DNA: TGTGCCAGCAGTTACACTCGGAGTGTGTATACGCAGTATTTT; CDR3: CASSYTRSVYTQYF
D: NA; V: TRBV18; J: TRBJ1-1; size: NA; DNA: TGTGCCAGCTCACCGGTGGCAGGTGGTTGGGACACTGAAGCTTTCTTT; CDR3: CASSPVAGGWDTEAFF
D: NA; V: TRBV18; J: TRBJ2-2; size: NA; DNA: TGTGCCAGCTCACCTACCTTGGGGCAGGGGCCCGGGGAGCTGTTTTTT; CDR3: CASSPTLGQGPGELFF
D: TRBD2; V: TRBV6-1; J: TRBJ2-7; size: once; DNA: TGTGCCAGCAGTGAAGGCGGGGGAGAATACGAGCAGTACTTC; CDR3: CASSEGGGEYEQYF
D: NA; V: TRBV4-1; J: TRBJ2-7; size: NA; DNA: TGCGCCAGCAGCCAAGAGCGGACAGCCTCCGAGCAGTACTTC; CDR3: CASSQERTASEQYF
D: NA; V: TRBV4-3; J: TRBJ1-2; size: few; DNA: TGCGCCAGCAGCCCAGACCCGCGGCCCGGGGGCTACACCTTC; CDR3: CASSPDPRPGGYTF
D: NA; V: TRBV4-2; J: TRBJ1-2; size: NA; DNA: TGTGCCAGCAGCCAAGAGCGGTCAGGGGACTATGGCTACACCTTC; CDR3: CASSQERSGDYGYTF
D: TRBD1; V: TRBV7-6; J: TRBJ2-7; size: NA; DNA: TGTGCCAGCAGCTTTAAGGACAGGGTCCACGAGCAGTACTTC; CDR3: CASSFKDRVHEQYF
D: TRBD1; V: TRBV7-2; J: TRBJ1-1; size: NA; DNA: TGTGCCAGCACCCTGTCCGGGACAGACTCTTCCGGCGCTGAAGCTTTCTTT; CDR3: CASTLSGTDSSGAEAFF
D: NA; V: TRBV19; J: TRBJ1-1; size: few; DNA: TGTGCCAGTAGTACCCGGGGAGCGGGCACTGAAGCTTTCTTT; CDR3: CASSTRGAGTEAFF
D: NA; V: TRBV5-6; J: TRBJ2-7; size: NA; DNA: TGTGCCAGCAGCTATAACTCCTACGAGCAGTACTTC; CDR3: CASSYNSYEQYF
D: TRBD1; V: TRBV30; J: TRBJ2-2; size: NA; DNA: TGTGCCTGGAGTCAGGGGACAGGGGGCATCACCGGGGAGCTGTTTTTT; CDR3: CAWSQGTGGITGELFF
D: NA; V: TRBV11-2; J: TRBJ1-5; size: NA; DNA: TGTGCCAGCAGCTCCGACAGTGAGAGGATAGATGGCAATCAGCCCCAGCATTTT; CDR3: CASSSDSERIDGNQPQHF
D: NA; V: TRBV5-5; J: TRBJ2-7; size: NA; DNA: TGTGCCAGCAGCTTGGCAGGGGGGTCCTACGAGCAGTACTTC; CDR3: CASSLAGGSYEQYF
D: NA; V: TRBV6-1; J: TRBJ2-2; size: NA; DNA: TGTGCCAGCAGTGGTCTGGGGGGAACCGGGGAGCTGTTTTTT; CDR3: CASSGLGGTGELFF
D: NA; V: TRBV7-9; J: TRBJ2-4; size: NA; DNA: TGTGCCAGCAGCCCAGGGTCGCGGGCCAAAAACATTCAGTACTTC; CDR3: CASSPGSRAKNIQYF
D: NA; V: TRBV5-4; J: TRBJ1-1; size: NA; DNA: TGTGCCAGCAGCCCACGGGACGGAGGGTACACTGAAGCTTTCTTT; CDR3: CASSPRDGGYTEAFF
D: TRBD1; V: TRBV30; J: TRBJ2-7; size: NA; DNA: TGTGCCTGGAGCACCGGGACAGGGGACTACGAGCAGTACTTC; CDR3: CAWSTGTGDYEQYF
D: NA; V: TRBV4-3; J: TRBJ1-1; size: NA; DNA: TGCGCCAGCAGCCATGAAACCACAGGTGACACTGAAGCTTTCTTT; CDR3: CASSHETTGDTEAFF
D: NA; V: TRBV19; J: TRBJ1-5; size: few; DNA: TGTGCCAGTAGTATGAGAGGAGGGGCTATCAATCAGCCCCAGCATTTT; CDR3: CASSMRGGAINQPQHF
D: TRBD1; V: TRBV29-1; J: TRBJ2-7; size: NA; DNA: TGCAGCGTTGAAGCCTATAGAACAGGGGCTTCCTACGAGCAGTACTTC; CDR3: CSVEAYRTGASYEQYF
D: TRBD1; V: TRBV9; J: TRBJ2-2; size: NA; DNA: TGTGCCAGCAGCGTAGGGGGACAGGAAGTCGCCGGGGAGCTGTTTTTT; CDR3: CASSVGGQEVAGELFF